A selection of T cell receptor beta chains follows, all from one sample in a study of blood T cell repertoires in COVID-19. Sequencing used immunoSEQ multiplex PCR; TCRdb keeps in-frame clones, though not all of them. The sample includes 250,000 to 300,000 clones, approximately 81% seen only once; the top ten take 2.5% to 3%. What was sequenced was peripheral blood. The receptors originated from a woman aged 55-70 years with active or convalescent COVID-19. CDR3s include the opening cysteine and the closing phenylalanine or tryptophan. D genes are given only for firm matches. Only some rows state a clone size, as once, few, many or a class for expanded clones.

j_gene,v_gene,abundance,d_gene,CDR3nt,CDR3aa
TRBJ2-5,TRBV18,NA,TRBD1,TGTGCCAGCTCACCACGAACGGACAGGGGTGTGTGGGAGACCCAGTACTTC,CASSPRTDRGVWETQYF
TRBJ2-1,TRBV10-2,NA,TRBD1,TGCGCCAGCAGTCCAAGGGGGCAGTACAATGAGCAGTTCTTC,CASSPRGQYNEQFF
TRBJ2-2,TRBV13,NA,NA,TGTGCCAGCAGCTCAAATCCAGCGGGACACAACACCGGGGAGCTGTTTTTT,CASSSNPAGHNTGELFF
TRBJ2-1,TRBV3-1/TRBV3-2,NA,TRBD2,TGTGCCAGCAGCTCCCGCGGGGGGGCCGCCTACAATGAGCAGTTCTTC,CASSSRGGAAYNEQFF
TRBJ1-5,TRBV19,NA,NA,TGTGCCAGTAGTGGGGGGGATCAGCCCCAGCATTTT,CASSGGDQPQHF
TRBJ1-1,TRBV5-1,NA,TRBD1,TGCGCCAGCAGCCTCCAATTACAGGGGCACACTGAAGCTTTCTTT,CASSLQLQGHTEAFF
TRBJ2-1,TRBV4-1,once,TRBD2,TGCGCCAGCAGCCAAGAGTCTAGCGGGGGCCCCTACAATGAGCAGTTCTTC,CASSQESSGGPYNEQFF
TRBJ2-7,TRBV4-1,few,NA,TGCGCCAGCAGCCACAACACCGGGTCCTCCTACGAGCAGTACTTC,CASSHNTGSSYEQYF
TRBJ1-2,TRBV18,few,NA,TGTGCCAGCTCACCAACGGGACTACAGGGATACCATGGCTACACCTTC,CASSPTGLQGYHGYTF
TRBJ1-1,TRBV5-6,once,TRBD1,TGTGCCAGCAGCCCCAAACCAAGGAGGGGGCACCTCCCTGACGCTGAAGCTTTCTTT,CASSPKPRRGHLPDAEAFF
TRBJ2-7,TRBV11-1,NA,NA,TGTGCCAGCAGCTTGGTGAGCTCCTACGAGCAGTACTTC,CASSLVSSYEQYF
TRBJ1-2,TRBV10-2,NA,TRBD1,TGCGCCAGCAGTATGACAGGGGGAGGGGGCTACACCTTC,CASSMTGGGGYTF
TRBJ2-2,TRBV27,NA,TRBD1,TGTGCCAGCAGTTTAGAATGGGACAGGGTAACCGGGGAGCTGTTTTTT,CASSLEWDRVTGELFF
TRBJ2-2,TRBV27,NA,TRBD1,TGTGCCAGCAGGACAGGGAGTCGGTCCACCGGGGAGCTGTTTTTT,CASRTGSRSTGELFF
TRBJ1-1,TRBV9,NA,NA,TGTGCCAGCAGCCCCCGAGCATTGAACACTGAAGCTTTCTTT,CASSPRALNTEAFF
TRBJ1-1,TRBV7-2,NA,TRBD1,TGTGCCAGCAGTCGGACAGGGGGCACTGAAGCTTTCTTT,CASSRTGGTEAFF
TRBJ1-6,TRBV3-1/TRBV3-2,NA,NA,TGTGCCAGCAGCCAAGAGGGGAGCTCCTATAATTCACCCCTCCACTTT,CASSQEGSSYNSPLHF
TRBJ1-2,TRBV28,NA,NA,TGTGCCAGCATGTCTGGTGGGCGGGATGGCTACACCTTC,CASMSGGRDGYTF
TRBJ2-3,TRBV11-2,NA,TRBD2,TGTGCCAGCAGCTCGACTAGCGGGGGGATTACAGATACGCAGTATTTT,CASSSTSGGITDTQYF
TRBJ1-4,TRBV5-1,NA,TRBD1,TGCGCCAGCAGCTTGGGGACAGGGGGAAATGAAAAACTGTTTTTT,CASSLGTGGNEKLFF
TRBJ2-3,TRBV5-5,few,NA,TGTGCCAGCAGCTTGATTAGGGGGACACCCACAGATACGCAGTATTTT,CASSLIRGTPTDTQYF
TRBJ2-3,TRBV5-1,NA,NA,TGCGCCAGCAGCTTCGGGACTTATCGTGCAGATACGCAGTATTTT,CASSFGTYRADTQYF
TRBJ1-2,TRBV6-1,NA,NA,TGTGCCAGCAGTGAAGCGCTAGTCAGTGCCTCACGGGACTATGGCTACACCTTC,CASSEALVSASRDYGYTF
TRBJ2-7,TRBV19,NA,TRBD1,TGTGCCAGTAGTATTATGGGACAGGGGGCCTACGAGCAGTACTTC,CASSIMGQGAYEQYF
TRBJ2-7,TRBV7-2,NA,TRBD2,TGTGCCAGCAGCTCGGGGCGGGGGACGGATAACTACGAGCAGTACTTC,CASSSGRGTDNYEQYF
TRBJ1-3,TRBV19,few,NA,TGTGCCAGTAGTAGCGGGGGCCCGCGCTCTGGAAACACCATATATTTT,CASSSGGPRSGNTIYF
TRBJ2-7,TRBV19,NA,TRBD1,TGTGCCAGTAGTATGCCGACAGGGTCGACCTACGAGCAGTACTTC,CASSMPTGSTYEQYF
TRBJ1-5,TRBV7-2,once,NA,TGTGCCAGCAGCCCCACCGGGAGCGCCCAGAATCAGCCCCAGCATTTT,CASSPTGSAQNQPQHF
TRBJ1-1,TRBV7-3,once,NA,TGTGCCAGCAGCTTTGGGGGAGGGGCGAACACTGAAGCTTTCTTT,CASSFGGGANTEAFF
TRBJ2-7,TRBV20-1,NA,TRBD1,TGCAGTGCTAGTGACGCCGGGACAGGGTCCTACGAGCAGTACTTC,CSASDAGTGSYEQYF
TRBJ1-2,TRBV20-1,NA,TRBD1,TGCAGTGCCCGGGACAGCTATGGCTACACCTTC,CSARDSYGYTF
TRBJ2-2,TRBV19,NA,NA,TGTGCCAGTACGGAAAGGGGAAACACCGGGGAGCTGTTTTTT,CASTERGNTGELFF
TRBJ1-5,TRBV6-5,NA,NA,TGTGCCAGCAGTTCATCCGGGAACTTTTACAATCAGCCCCAGCATTTT,CASSSSGNFYNQPQHF
TRBJ1-5,TRBV12-5,NA,NA,TGTGCTAGTGGTTTGGATAGGGGGCCCCAGCATTTT,CASGLDRGPQHF
TRBJ1-2,TRBV15,NA,NA,TGTGCCACCAGCAGCGCTTGGGCCCTCGATGGCTACACCTTC,CATSSAWALDGYTF
TRBJ2-4,TRBV7-3,NA,TRBD2,TGTGCCAGCAGCTTAAATCATCGTCGGGGGTCCAACCGGCTAGCGGTCAAAAACATTCAGTACTTC,CASSLNHRRGSNRLAVKNIQYF
TRBJ1-6,TRBV5-8,once,NA,TGTGCCAGCAGCAACCGACAGAATTCACCCCTCCACTTT,CASSNRQNSPLHF